The rows below give T cell receptor beta chains drawn from one sample of a study of cytomegalovirus exposure and HLA in healthy donors. Profiling relied on immunoSEQ multiplex PCR, and the TCRdb table lists in-frame clones only, not all of them. The data hold about 160,000 clones, with 77% observed a single time. Source material: PBMCs. These receptors originate from a man aged 45-65 years in good health and CMV-seropositive. The CDR3 runs from the conserved cysteine through the conserved F or W. The D gene is left open where the match is weak. Not every row has a clone size; where given, it reads once, few, many or a size class.

V	J	size	D	CDR3	DNA
TRBV5-1	TRBJ1-2	-	-	CASSTDTSRGNGYTF	TGCGCCAGCAGCACTGACACCTCTAGGGGCAATGGCTACACCTTC
TRBV5-1	TRBJ1-4	-	-	CASSLEAGSATNEKLFF	TGCGCCAGCAGCTTGGAGGCGGGCTCCGCAACTAATGAAAAACTGTTTTTT
TRBV7-2	TRBJ2-3	-	-	CASSSSSTDTQYF	TGTGCCAGCAGCTCCTCCAGCACAGATACGCAGTATTTT
TRBV12-5	TRBJ2-7	-	-	CASGLYGAGEQYF	TGTGCTAGTGGTTTGTATGGGGCGGGAGAGCAGTACTTC
TRBV2	TRBJ1-2	-	-	CASSARAALADYGYTF	TGTGCCAGCAGTGCCCGTGCGGCGTTGGCGGACTATGGCTACACCTTC
TRBV27	TRBJ1-5	-	TRBD1	CASSLEGQTNNQPQHF	TGTGCCAGCAGTTTAGAGGGACAGACTAACAATCAGCCCCAGCATTTT
TRBV13	TRBJ2-2	-	TRBD2	CASTSPLRGGLTGELFF	TGTGCCAGCACCTCCCCGTTGCGGGGGGGTCTCACCGGGGAGCTGTTTTTT
TRBV6-1	TRBJ1-6	-	-	CASSEVSYNSPLHF	TGTGCCAGCAGTGAAGTATCCTATAATTCACCCCTCCACTTT
TRBV11-2	TRBJ2-1	once	-	CASSLAVLSYNEQFF	TGTGCCAGCAGCTTAGCAGTCCTCTCCTACAATGAGCAGTTCTTC
TRBV6-5	TRBJ1-6	-	TRBD1	CASSYQRGTGVSPLHF	TGTGCCAGCAGTTACCAGCGAGGGACAGGGGTGTCACCCCTCCACTTT
TRBV4-3	TRBJ1-3	-	-	CASSQSKGDTIYF	TGCGCCAGCAGCCAAAGTAAAGGGGACACCATATATTTT
TRBV19	TRBJ1-2	-	-	CASKKAAENYGYTF	TGTGCCAGTAAAAAGGCGGCGGAGAACTATGGCTACACCTTC
TRBV9	TRBJ1-1	-	-	CASSVGRSMNTEAFF	TGTGCCAGCAGCGTCGGCAGGTCCATGAACACTGAAGCTTTCTTT
TRBV28	TRBJ1-2	-	TRBD1	CASSRDRGGLVAFYGYTF	TGTGCCAGCAGTCGGGACAGGGGGGGCCTAGTAGCATTCTATGGCTACACCTTC
TRBV5-1	TRBJ2-5	-	-	CASSQERPEGETQYF	TGCGCCAGCAGCCAGGAACGCCCGGAGGGAGAGACCCAGTACTTC
TRBV7-7	TRBJ1-6	-	-	CASTPDSSYNSPLHF	TGTGCTAGCACCCCGGACAGCTCCTATAATTCACCCCTCCACTTT
TRBV7-9	TRBJ2-2	-	-	CASTAGGGNTGELFF	TGTGCCAGCACCGCTGGTGGGGGCAACACCGGGGAGCTGTTTTTT
TRBV7-8	TRBJ1-3	-	-	CASSAEQGSGNTIYF	TGTGCCAGCAGCGCAGAACAGGGTTCTGGAAACACCATATATTTT
TRBV19	TRBJ1-6	once	TRBD1	CASSRGTGVNSPLHF	TGTGCCAGTAGTAGGGGGACAGGGGTGAATTCACCCCTCCACTTT
TRBV12-5	TRBJ1-5	-	-	CASGLAQGVSNQPQHF	TGTGCTAGTGGTTTGGCGCAGGGTGTCAGCAATCAGCCCCAGCATTTT
TRBV18	TRBJ2-1	-	TRBD2	CASSAPTSSHNEQFF	TGTGCCAGCTCAGCTCCGACTAGCAGCCACAATGAGCAGTTCTTC
TRBV27	TRBJ2-1	-	-	CASSPLDGGNEQFF	TGTGCCAGCAGTCCCCTGGACGGGGGTAATGAGCAGTTCTTC
TRBV19	TRBJ1-3	-	TRBD1	CASSIPQGATGNTIYF	TGTGCCAGTAGTATCCCACAGGGGGCGACTGGAAACACCATATATTTT
TRBV5-1	TRBJ2-1	-	TRBD2	CASSSPGLAGGSYNEQFF	TGCGCCAGCAGCTCTCCGGGACTAGCGGGGGGATCCTACAATGAGCAGTTCTTC
TRBV5-1	TRBJ1-1	-	-	CASSVQGSGTEAFF	TGCGCCAGCAGCGTCCAGGGGAGCGGAACTGAAGCTTTCTTT
TRBV5-1	TRBJ2-2	few	-	CASSSSTGELFF	TGCGCCAGCAGCTCTAGTACCGGGGAGCTGTTTTTT
TRBV4-1	TRBJ2-7	-	-	CASSQDVGGFFPYEQYF	TGCGCCAGCAGCCAAGATGTCGGGGGATTTTTTCCCTACGAGCAGTACTTC
TRBV29-1	TRBJ1-6	-	TRBD1	CSVGGQGTNSPLHF	TGCAGCGTTGGAGGACAGGGCACGAATTCACCCCTCCACTTT
TRBV9	TRBJ2-5	-	TRBD1	CASSVAPGGEETQYF	TGTGCCAGCAGCGTAGCTCCAGGGGGCGAAGAGACCCAGTACTTC
TRBV30	TRBJ1-2	-	TRBD1	CAWSGHIRDRSDYTF	TGTGCCTGGAGTGGCCATATCCGGGACAGGTCCGACTACACCTTC